The T cell receptor (beta chain) described here comes from a study of T cells in Graves' hyperthyroidism and ophthalmopathy. In this sample, this clonotype turned up many times. RNA transcripts served as the template for amplifying TCR beta CDR3 regions. An initial round of RT-PCR targeting the TCR CDR3 relied on the HTBI primer set. TCRdb recomputed calls from the multiplex PCR reads with MiXCR, one row per CDR3 protein. The top ten hold roughly 35% of the sample, which has more than 300,000 distinct CDR3 sequences, approximately 17% seen once. The sample taken for sequencing was blood. The origin of this receptor is a woman in her thirties with Graves' hyperthyroidism that later progressed to Graves' ophthalmopathy.

CDR3 coding DNA: TGTGCCAGCAGCAAGGCGGGAACTGAAGCTTTCTTT. It is translated as CASSKAGTEAFF. This rearrangement joins TRBV7-8 to TRBJ1-1; D not resolved. The CDR3 is 12 residues long. V lost 5 bases, J lost 5 bases, and 9 bases lay in between. The germline gives CDR1 SGHVS, CDR2 FQNEAQ.